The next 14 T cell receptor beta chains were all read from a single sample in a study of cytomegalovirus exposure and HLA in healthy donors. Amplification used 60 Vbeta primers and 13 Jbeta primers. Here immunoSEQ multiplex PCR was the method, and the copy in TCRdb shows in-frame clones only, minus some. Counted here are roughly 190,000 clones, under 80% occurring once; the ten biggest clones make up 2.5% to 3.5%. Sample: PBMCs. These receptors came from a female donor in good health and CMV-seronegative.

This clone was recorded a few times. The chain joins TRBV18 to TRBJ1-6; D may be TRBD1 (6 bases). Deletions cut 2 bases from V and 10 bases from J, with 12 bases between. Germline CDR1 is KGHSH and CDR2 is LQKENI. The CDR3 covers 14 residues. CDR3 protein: CASSPGGARSPLHF. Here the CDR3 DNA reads TGTGCCAGCTCACCAGGGGGCGCGCGGTCACCCCTCCACTTT.

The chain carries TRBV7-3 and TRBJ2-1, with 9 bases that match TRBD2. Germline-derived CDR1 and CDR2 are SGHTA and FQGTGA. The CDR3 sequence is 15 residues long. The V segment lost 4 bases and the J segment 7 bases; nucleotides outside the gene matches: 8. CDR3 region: CASSSRLAGPNEQFF. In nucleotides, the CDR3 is TGTGCCAGCAGCTCCCGGCTAGCGGGACCTAATGAGCAGTTCTTC.

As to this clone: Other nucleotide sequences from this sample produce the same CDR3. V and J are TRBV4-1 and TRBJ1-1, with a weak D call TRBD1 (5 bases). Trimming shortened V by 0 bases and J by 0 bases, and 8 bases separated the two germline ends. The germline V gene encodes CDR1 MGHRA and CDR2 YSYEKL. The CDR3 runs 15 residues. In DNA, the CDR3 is TGCGCCAGCAGCCAAGACCCAGGGATGAACACTGAAGCTTTCTTT. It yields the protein CASSQDPGMNTEAFF.

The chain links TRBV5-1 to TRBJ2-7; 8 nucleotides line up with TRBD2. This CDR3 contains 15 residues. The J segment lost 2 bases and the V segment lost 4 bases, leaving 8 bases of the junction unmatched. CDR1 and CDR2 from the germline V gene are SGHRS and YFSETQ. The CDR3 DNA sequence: TGCGCCAGCAGCCTGATCGGGGGGGAGGCCTACGAGCAGTACTTC. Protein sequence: CASSLIGGEAYEQYF.

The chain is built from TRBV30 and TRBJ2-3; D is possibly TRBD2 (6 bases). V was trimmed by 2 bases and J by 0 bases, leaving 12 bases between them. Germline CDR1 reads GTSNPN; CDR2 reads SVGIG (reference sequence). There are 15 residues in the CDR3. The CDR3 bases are TGTGCCTGGAGTCTTAGCGGTACGAGCACAGATACGCAGTATTTT. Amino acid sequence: CAWSLSGTSTDTQYF.

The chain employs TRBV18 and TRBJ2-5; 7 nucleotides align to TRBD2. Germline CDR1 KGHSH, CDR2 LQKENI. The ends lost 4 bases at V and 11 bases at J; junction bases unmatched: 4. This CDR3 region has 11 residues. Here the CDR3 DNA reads TGTGCCAGCTCACTGGCGGGGGAGCAGTACTTC. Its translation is CASSLAGEQYF.

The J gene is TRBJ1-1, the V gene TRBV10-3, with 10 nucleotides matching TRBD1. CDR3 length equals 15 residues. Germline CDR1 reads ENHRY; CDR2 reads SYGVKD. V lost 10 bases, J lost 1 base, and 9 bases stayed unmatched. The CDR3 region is CASMGQGQGNTEAFF. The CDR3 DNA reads TGTGCCAGCATGGGACAGGGGCAAGGGAACACTGAAGCTTTCTTT.

The chain's CDR3 is CASSHPGDTQYF. Written as DNA, the CDR3 is TGTGCCAGCAGCCACCCGGGAGATACGCAGTATTTT. The gene calls are TRBV7-2 and TRBJ2-3; D gene uncertain. In germline, CDR1 is SGHTA, CDR2 FQGNSA. V was pared by 5 bases and J by 5 bases, with 8 bases between. The CDR3 totals 12 residues.

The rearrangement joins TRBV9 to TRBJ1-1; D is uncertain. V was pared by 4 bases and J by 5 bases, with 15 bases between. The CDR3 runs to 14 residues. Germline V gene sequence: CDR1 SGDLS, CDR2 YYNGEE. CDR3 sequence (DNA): TGTGCCAGCAGCCCCGGGATTGTTGGAACTGAAGCTTTCTTT. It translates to CASSPGIVGTEAFF.

CDR3 loop: CASSDSGRNQPQHF. CDR3 in DNA: TGTGCCAGCAGTGATTCCGGCAGGAATCAGCCCCAGCATTTT. This chain joins TRBV6-1 and TRBJ1-5; D unclear. V dropped 3 bases and J dropped 4 bases, with 10 bases sitting between them. The CDR3 is 14 amino acids. Germline loops: CDR1 MNHNS, CDR2 SASEGT.

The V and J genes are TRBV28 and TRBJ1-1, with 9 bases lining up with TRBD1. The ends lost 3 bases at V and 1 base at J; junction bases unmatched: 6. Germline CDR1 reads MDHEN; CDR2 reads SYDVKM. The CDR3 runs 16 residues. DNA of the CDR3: TGTGCCAGCAGTTTCCCCCCACAGGGGGCGAACACTGAAGCTTTCTTT. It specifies CASSFPPQGANTEAFF.

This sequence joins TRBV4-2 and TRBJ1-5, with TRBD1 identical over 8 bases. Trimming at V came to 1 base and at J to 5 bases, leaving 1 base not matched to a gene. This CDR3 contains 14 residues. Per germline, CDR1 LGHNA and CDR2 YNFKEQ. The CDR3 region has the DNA TGTGCCAGCAGCCAAGGGACAGGGCATCAGCCCCAGCATTTT. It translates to CASSQGTGHQPQHF.

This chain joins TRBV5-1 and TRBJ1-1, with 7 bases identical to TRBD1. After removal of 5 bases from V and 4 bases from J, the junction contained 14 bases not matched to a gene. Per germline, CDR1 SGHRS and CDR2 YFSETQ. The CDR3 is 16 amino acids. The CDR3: CASSVGGQPRGTEAFF. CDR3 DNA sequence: TGCGCCAGCAGTGTCGGGGGACAGCCCCGGGGCACTGAAGCTTTCTTT.

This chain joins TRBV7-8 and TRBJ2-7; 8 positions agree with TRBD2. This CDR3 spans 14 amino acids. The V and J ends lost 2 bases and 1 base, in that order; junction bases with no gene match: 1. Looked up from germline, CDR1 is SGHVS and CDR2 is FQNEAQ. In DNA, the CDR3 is TGTGCCAGCAGCTTATTAGCGGGGTCCTACGAGCAGTACTTC. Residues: CASSLLAGSYEQYF.